This T cell receptor (beta chain) is drawn from a study of human T cells and chemical hapten exposure. Overall study context: Weekly diphenylcyclopropenone doses were given to patients' scalps across the roughly 25-week study. Study-wide findings and caveats: Donor immune responses may differ from healthy people's, since all donors had alopecia.

This clonotype was counted ten times or more. As yet, its antigen is unknown. Documented time point: pre-sensitization, week 0. Treatment meaning: therapeutic diphenylcyclopropenone sensitization with weekly scalp DPC. TCRdb called the RACE reads again in MiXCR, with one record for every CDR3 protein. The top ten clones hold about 8.2% of a sample with approximately 370,000 distinct CDR3 sequences, 4.5% to 5.5% of them seen once. The V end was cut by 2 bases, the J end by 2 bases, with 18 bases between. Germline lookup yields CDR1 MNHEY and CDR2 SVGAGI. This CDR3 spans 17 amino acids. The chain combines TRBV6-5 with TRBJ1-1; D is possibly TRBD1 (5 bases). Material: whole blood, obtained in connection with sensitization to the hapten diphenylcyclopropenone (DPC). This TCR came from a woman aged 18 to 35 with alopecia areata. Some clones in this sample may be carry-over from other donors' samples. The CDR3 spells CASSYVGITGANTEAFF. CDR3 nucleotide sequence: TGTGCCAGCAGTTACGTCGGCATAACCGGGGCAAACACTGAAGCTTTCTTT.